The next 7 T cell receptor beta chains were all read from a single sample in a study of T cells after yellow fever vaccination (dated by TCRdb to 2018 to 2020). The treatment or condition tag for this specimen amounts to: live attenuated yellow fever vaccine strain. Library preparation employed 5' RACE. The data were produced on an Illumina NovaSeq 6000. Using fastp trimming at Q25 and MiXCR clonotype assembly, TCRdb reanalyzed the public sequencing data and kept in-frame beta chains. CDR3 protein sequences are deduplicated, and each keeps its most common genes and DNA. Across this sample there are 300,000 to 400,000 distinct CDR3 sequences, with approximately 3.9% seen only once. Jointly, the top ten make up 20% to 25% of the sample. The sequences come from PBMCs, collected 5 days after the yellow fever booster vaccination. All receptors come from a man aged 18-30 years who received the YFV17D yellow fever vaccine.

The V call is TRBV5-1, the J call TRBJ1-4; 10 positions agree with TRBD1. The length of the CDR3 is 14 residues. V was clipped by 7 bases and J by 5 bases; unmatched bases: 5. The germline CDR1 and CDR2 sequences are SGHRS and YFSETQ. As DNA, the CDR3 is TGCGCCAGCGGACCGGGACAGGGGAATGAAAAACTGTTTTTT. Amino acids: CASGPGQGNEKLFF. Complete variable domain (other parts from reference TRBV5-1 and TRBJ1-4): KAGVTQTPRYLIKTRGQQVTLSCSPISGHRSVSWYQQTPGQGLQFLFEYFSETQRNKGNFPGRFSGRQFSNSRSEMNVSTLELGDSALYLCASGPGQGNEKLFFGSGTQLSVL.

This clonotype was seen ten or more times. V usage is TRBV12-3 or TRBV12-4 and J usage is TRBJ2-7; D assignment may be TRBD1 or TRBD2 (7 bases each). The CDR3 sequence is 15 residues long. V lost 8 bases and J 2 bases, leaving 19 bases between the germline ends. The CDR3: CASSPGGAGAYEQYF. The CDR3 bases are TGTGCCAGCTCTCCAGGGGGGGCAGGGGCCTACGAGCAGTACTTC.

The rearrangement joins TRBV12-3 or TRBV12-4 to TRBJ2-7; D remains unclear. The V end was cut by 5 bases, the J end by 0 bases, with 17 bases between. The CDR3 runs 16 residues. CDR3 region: CASSPARVWSSYEQYF. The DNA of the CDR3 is TGTGCCAGCAGTCCCGCTAGGGTCTGGAGCTCCTACGAGCAGTACTTC.

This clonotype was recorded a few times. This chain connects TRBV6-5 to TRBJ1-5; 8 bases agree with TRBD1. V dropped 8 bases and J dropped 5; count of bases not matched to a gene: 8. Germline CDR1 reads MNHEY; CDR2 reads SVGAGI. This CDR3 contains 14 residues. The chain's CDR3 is CASAWTGNDQPQHF. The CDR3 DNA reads TGTGCCAGCGCCTGGACAGGGAATGATCAGCCCCAGCATTTT.

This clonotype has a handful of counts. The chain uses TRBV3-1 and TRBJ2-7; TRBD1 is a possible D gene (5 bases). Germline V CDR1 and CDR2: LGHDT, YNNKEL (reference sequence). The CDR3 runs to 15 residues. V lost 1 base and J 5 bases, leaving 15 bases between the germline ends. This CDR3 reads CASSQVRRAKDEQYF. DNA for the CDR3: TGTGCCAGCAGCCAAGTCCGCAGGGCTAAGGACGAGCAGTACTTC.

This CDR3 is CASREGYNSPLHF. The CDR3 DNA sequence: TGTGCCAGCAGGGAGGGTTATAATTCACCCCTCCACTTT. The chain has TRBV28 and TRBJ1-6; D uncertain. V was shortened by 6 bases and J by 4 bases, with 7 bases between the two germline ends. Germline V gene sequence: CDR1 MDHEN, CDR2 SYDVKM. The CDR3 loop spans 13 amino acids.

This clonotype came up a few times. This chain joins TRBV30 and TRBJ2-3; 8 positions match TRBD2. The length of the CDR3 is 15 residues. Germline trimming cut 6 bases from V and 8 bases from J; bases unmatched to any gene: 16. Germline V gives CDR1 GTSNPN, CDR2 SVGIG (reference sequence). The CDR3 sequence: CACRPLGTRGGTQYF. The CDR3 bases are TGTGCCTGCCGTCCCCTCGGGACTAGGGGTGGTACGCAGTATTTT.